The sequence of this T cell receptor (beta chain) was determined in a study of T cells after yellow fever vaccination. The overall study: Preparation of the low-cell-number fractions used SMART-Seq v4 Ultra Low Input. Study-wide points: Faster peaking, at day 5 versus 15, marked a secondary response that was weaker. Post-booster samples contained most primary-vaccination clones (approximately 97% CD4, about 90% CD8).

Only a few counts were recorded for this clonotype. Its antigen is undetermined. CDR1 LGHNA and CDR2 YNFKEQ come from the germline V gene. The CDR3 totals 15 residues. The V end was cut by 0 bases, the J end by 9 bases, with 15 bases between. Generation of TCR cDNA used 5'RACE template switching (which added a universal primer site and UMIs). TCRdb reprocessed the 5' RACE reads with MiXCR, giving one entry per CDR3 protein. Counted here are some 350,000 distinct CDR3 sequences, over 5% occurring once; the ten biggest clones make up around 16%. This sequence joins TRBV4-2 and TRBJ2-1; TRBD2 is a possible D gene (5 bases). The sequencing here drew on PBMCs, taken 5 days after the yellow fever booster vaccination. This receptor was obtained from a man younger than 45 who received the YFV17D yellow fever vaccine. The CDR3 here is CASSQDWLNRGEQFF. The CDR3 coding sequence is TGTGCCAGCAGCCAAGATTGGCTAAACCGGGGTGAGCAGTTCTTC.